Following are 11 T cell receptor beta chains from one sample sequenced in a study of CD8+ T cells in alopecia areata. cDNA prepared by RNA extraction and subsequent reverse transcription served as the template for sequencing. The repertoire was sequenced with immunoSEQ multiplex PCR; TCRdb's copy has only in-frame clones and lacks some. The table has some 150,000 clones, about three fifths seen once; the top ten hold around 6%. The input for sequencing was CD4+ T cells sorted from blood, taken at week 0. The receptor set was obtained from a human donor with alopecia areata.

V gene TRBV30 combines with J gene TRBJ2-7; TRBD2 is a possible D gene (5 bases). Between the trimmed V and J ends, which lost 3 bases and 0 bases, there was a span of 6 bases. The CDR3 has 12 amino acids. Germline V lookup: CDR1 GTSNPN, CDR2 SVGIG (reference sequence). The CDR3 spells CAWRGSSYEQYF. The CDR3 DNA reads TGTGCCTGGAGAGGGAGCTCCTACGAGCAGTACTTC.

This rearrangement joins TRBV5-5 to TRBJ1-1; D perhaps matches TRBD1 (6 bases). This CDR3 region has 13 residues. Germline assignment: CDR1 SGHKS and CDR2 YYEKEE (reference sequence). Trimming removed 2 bases from V and 7 bases from J, with 12 bases in between. The CDR3 DNA reads TGTGCCAGCAGCTTCTCTACAGGGAGTGAAGCTTTCTTT. It yields the protein CASSFSTGSEAFF. Full variable domain (rest looked up from reference TRBV5-5 and TRBJ1-1): DAGVTQSPTHLIKTRGQQVTLRCSPISGHKSVSWYQQVLGQGPQFIFQYYEKEERGRGNFPDRFSARQFPNYSSELNVNALLLGDSALYLCASSFSTGSEAFFGQGTRLTVV.

This rearrangement joins TRBV19 to TRBJ1-5; D uncertain. Germline V gene sequence: CDR1 LNHDA, CDR2 SQIVND (reference sequence). The CDR3 sequence is 13 residues long. The V end lost 5 bases, the J end lost 4 bases, and 9 bases lay between the germline ends. CDR3 coding DNA: TGTGCCAGTAGTCAAAAAGGAAATCAGCCCCAGCATTTT. It encodes CASSQKGNQPQHF.

This clone was detected a few times. The CDR3, as DNA: TGCAGCGTTGCCGGGACAGGGGGACGAAATGAAAAACTGTTTTTT. Protein: CSVAGTGGRNEKLFF. The V gene is TRBV29-1, the J gene TRBJ1-4; 11 nucleotides align to TRBD1. The junction had 6 bases not matched to a gene; V was cut back by 4 bases and J by 5 bases. Germline V gene lookup returns CDR1 SQVTM and CDR2 ANQGSEA. The CDR3 has 15 residues.

The chain uses TRBV6-5 and TRBJ2-5; D may be TRBD2 (6 bases). The ends were cut back, 6 bases at V and 3 bases at J, with 11 bases in the middle. The germline V gene has CDR1 MNHEY and CDR2 SVGAGI. The CDR3 sequence is 13 residues long. CDR3 loop: CASRPSGEETQYF. The DNA for the CDR3 is TGTGCCAGCAGACCTTCGGGGGAAGAGACCCAGTACTTC.

This sequence joins TRBV30 and TRBJ2-3; D may correspond to TRBD1 or TRBD2 (5 bases each). Trimming cost V 2 bases and J 2 bases, with 11 bases left between them. The CDR3 is 14 amino acids. From germline, CDR1 is GTSNPN and CDR2 SVGIG (reference sequence). CDR3 in amino acids: CAWSRGTYTDTQYF. CDR3 bases: TGTGCCTGGAGTCGTGGGACCTACACAGATACGCAGTATTTT. The variable domain in full, with the rest retrieved from reference TRBV30 and TRBJ2-3, is SQTIHQWPATLVQPVGSPLSLECTVEGTSNPNLYWYRQAAGRGLQLLFYSVGIGQISSEVPQNLSASRPQDRQFILSSKKLLLSDSGFYLCAWSRGTYTDTQYFGPGTRLTVL.

The V and J genes are TRBV10-3 and TRBJ1-1; TRBD1 matches 10 bases. Germline trimming cut 11 bases from V and 5 bases from J; bases unmatched to any gene: 11. Germline CDR1 reads ENHRY; CDR2 reads SYGVKD. There are 14 residues in the CDR3. The CDR3 DNA is TGTGCCGTGGGGACAGGGGAGGCGAGAACTGAAGCTTTCTTT. Translated, it gives CAVGTGEARTEAFF.

This clone turned up a few times. The chain links TRBV4-3 to TRBJ2-7; D perhaps matches TRBD1 (7 bases). Germline CDR1 is LGHNA and CDR2 is YSLEER. The CDR3 consists of 16 residues. V lost 0 bases, J lost 3 bases, and 15 bases lay in between. The CDR3 here is CASSQDRAGGNYEQYF. CDR3 sequence (DNA): TGCGCCAGCAGCCAAGATCGGGCAGGGGGGAACTACGAGCAGTACTTC.

CDR3 residues: CASSDRDGYTF. In DNA form, the CDR3 reads TGTGCCAGCTCGGACAGGGACGGCTACACCTTC. V usage is TRBV11-2 and J usage is TRBJ1-2; 8 bases are shared with TRBD1. The J segment lost 8 bases and the V segment lost 8 bases, leaving 4 bases of the junction unmatched. The CDR3 runs to 11 residues. Germline lookup yields CDR1 SGHAT and CDR2 FQNNGV.

The chain has TRBV4-3 and TRBJ2-2; D gene ambiguous. CDR1 and CDR2 from the germline V gene are LGHNA and YSLEER. V was shortened by 4 bases and J by 2 bases, with 11 bases between the two germline ends. This CDR3 comprises 15 residues. CDR3 sequence reads: CASSRPGSNTGELFF. As DNA, the CDR3 is TGCGCCAGCAGCCGACCCGGATCAAACACCGGGGAGCTGTTTTTT.

Worth noting for this clone: Other DNA sequences in the sample encode the same CDR3. This chain uses TRBV5-1 with TRBJ1-2; TRBD1 aligns across 7 bases. The trim removed 4 bases at V and 0 bases at J, leaving 3 bases unmatched. The CDR3 loop spans 14 amino acids. Germline loops: CDR1 SGHRS, CDR2 YFSETQ. The CDR3 DNA is TGCGCCAGCAGCCCGGGACAGACTAACTATGGCTACACCTTC. It encodes CASSPGQTNYGYTF.